Following are 10 T cell receptor beta chains from one sample sequenced in a study of CD8+ T cells in alopecia areata. Following RNA extraction, reverse transcription yielded cDNA that acted as the sequencing template. Generated by immunoSEQ multiplex PCR, the TCRdb table keeps only in-frame clones and is missing some. The sample holds about 180,000 clones, roughly 60% seen once. Specified treatment: oral pan-JAK inhibitor, 5-10 mg twice daily. The sequenced sample was CD4+ T cells sorted from blood, obtained between weeks 55 and 65, from a patient treated with tofacitinib. Receptor source: a human donor with alopecia areata.

This sequence joins TRBV5-1 and TRBJ2-7; weak D call: TRBD1 (6 bases). Germline values: CDR1 SGHRS, CDR2 YFSETQ. V was trimmed by 0 bases and J by 3 bases, leaving 10 bases between them. This CDR3 spans 14 amino acids. The CDR3 loop reads CASSLEAGVYEQYF. The CDR3 DNA reads TGCGCCAGCAGCTTGGAGGCAGGGGTCTACGAGCAGTACTTC.

The chain couples TRBV4-2 to TRBJ1-4; D not certain. Germline CDR1 is LGHNA and CDR2 is YNFKEQ. V dropped 0 bases and J dropped 0 bases, with 11 bases sitting between them. This CDR3 is built from 17 residues. The CDR3 DNA reads TGTGCCAGCAGCCAAGAATATAAGCAGGCAACTAATGAAAAACTGTTTTTT. Its translation: CASSQEYKQATNEKLFF.

The genes are TRBV5-1 and TRBJ1-1; TRBD1 matches at 8 bases. Germline assignment: CDR1 SGHRS and CDR2 YFSETQ. This CDR3 has 15 amino acids. Trimming cost V 4 bases and J 10 bases; bases outside gene matches: 15. The CDR3 nucleotides are TGCGCCAGCAGCGAGAGCAGGGGGCGCGTGGTTGGAGCTTTCTTT. Encoded protein: CASSESRGRVVGAFF.

This clone was picked up a small number of times. The chain employs TRBV4-1 and TRBJ1-4, with unresolved D. Germline CDR1 and CDR2: MGHRA and YSYEKL. This CDR3 has 15 amino acids. Trimming left V 0 bases short and J 3 bases short, with 8 bases between. The CDR3 DNA reads as TGCGCCAGCAGCCAAGAGAGGGCTTCTAATGAAAAACTGTTTTTT. It specifies CASSQERASNEKLFF.

The chain uses TRBV25-1 and TRBJ2-5, with TRBD2 identical over 9 bases. The germline V gene has CDR1 MGHDK and CDR2 SYGVNS. The CDR3 covers 14 residues. J lost 4 bases, V lost 5 bases, and 5 bases had no gene match. CDR3 DNA: TGTGCCAGCAGTCTACGGACTAGCGCAGAGACCCAGTACTTC. Its protein is CASSLRTSAETQYF.

This chain links TRBV21-1 with TRBJ2-7; the table's D call TRBD1 went unverified against the DNA. TRBV21-1 is annotated as a pseudogene. This CDR3 has 15 residues. The CDR3 protein is CASSIRQGFFYEQYF. CDR3 nucleotide sequence: TGTGCCAGCAGCATACGACAGGGTTTCTTCTACGAGCAGTACTTC.

The rearrangement joins TRBV18 to TRBJ2-7; D perhaps matches TRBD1 (5 bases). V gave up 5 bases and J gave up 0 bases, with 11 bases separating them. The CDR3 runs to 14 residues. The germline V gene has CDR1 KGHSH and CDR2 LQKENI. CDR3 amino acids: CASSSIGASYEQYF. The DNA of the CDR3 is TGTGCCAGCTCATCTATTGGGGCCTCCTACGAGCAGTACTTC.

V gene TRBV10-3 combines with J gene TRBJ1-1, with D uncertain. CDR3 length equals 12 residues. Germline CDR1 is ENHRY and CDR2 is SYGVKD. V lost 4 bases, J lost 2 bases, and 5 bases lay in between. CDR3 in DNA: TGTGCCATCAGTGTACGAAACACTGAAGCTTTCTTT. Translating gives CAISVRNTEAFF.

V gene TRBV7-2 combines with J gene TRBJ2-5, with 7 nucleotides matching TRBD2. Germline V gene lookup returns CDR1 SGHTA and CDR2 FQGNSA. The CDR3 is 14 residues long. The trim removed 4 bases at V and 5 bases at J, leaving 7 bases unmatched. The CDR3, as DNA: TGTGCCAGCAGCTGGGGGGGTCCTGGGGAGACCCAGTACTTC. The encoded protein is CASSWGGPGETQYF.

This clone is a singleton in its sample. At one end the junction does not follow the germline gene, possibly because of a read error. This chain joins TRBV10-3 and TRBJ2-5; 7 nucleotides match TRBD1. This CDR3 has 13 residues. Germline V gives CDR1 ENHRY, CDR2 SYGVKD. CDR3 sequence (DNA): TGTGCCGTCAGTTTGGACAGGCAAGAGACCCAGTACTTC. Amino acid sequence: CAVSLDRQETQYF.